These 21 T cell receptor beta chains were sequenced from one sample in a study of cytomegalovirus exposure and HLA in healthy donors. Vbeta (60) and Jbeta (13) primers were used in the PCR. The data were produced by immunoSEQ multiplex PCR, yet TCRdb's version contains in-frame clones alone and is incomplete. The sample lists approximately 160,000 clones, roughly 80% seen once, with about 5.6% in the top ten. The source material was PBMCs. The source is a young man in good health and CMV-seropositive.

This rearrangement joins TRBV15 to TRBJ2-1; 10 nucleotides align to TRBD2. Per germline, CDR1 LNHNV and CDR2 YYDKDF (reference sequence). V lost 2 bases and J lost 0; bases outside the gene matches: 13. The CDR3 extends over 20 amino acids. CDR3: CATSRSSGTSVFSSYNEQFF. CDR3 nucleotides: TGTGCCACCAGCAGATCCTCCGGGACTAGCGTCTTTAGCTCCTACAATGAGCAGTTCTTC.

The rearrangement joins TRBV7-2 to TRBJ2-1; no clear D gene. The CDR3 spans 15 residues. V was cut by 0 bases and J by 5 bases, with 11 bases left in between. Per the germline V gene, CDR1 is SGHTA and CDR2 is FQGNSA. Here the CDR3 reads CASSLARSINNEQFF. For the CDR3, the DNA is TGTGCCAGCAGCTTAGCTAGAAGTATTAACAATGAGCAGTTCTTC. The variable domain in full, with the rest retrieved from reference TRBV7-2 and TRBJ2-1, is GAGVSQSPSNKVTEKGKDVELRCDPISGHTALYWYRQSLGQGLEFLIYFQGNSAPDKSGLPSDRFSAERTGGSVSTLTIQRTQQEDSAVYLCASSLARSINNEQFFGPGTRLTVL.

The chain couples TRBV7-2 to TRBJ1-4, with a possible D match to TRBD1 (5 bases). The length of the CDR3 is 15 residues. V lost 5 bases, J lost 8 bases, and 18 bases lay in between. CDR1 is SGHTA and CDR2 is FQGNSA in the germline V gene. Here the CDR3 reads CASSPRGKAGEKLFF. For the CDR3, the DNA is TGTGCCAGCAGCCCCCGGGGGAAGGCCGGAGAAAAACTGTTTTTT. The full variable domain, completed using reference TRBV7-2 and TRBJ1-4, is GAGVSQSPSNKVTEKGKDVELRCDPISGHTALYWYRQSLGQGLEFLIYFQGNSAPDKSGLPSDRFSAERTGGSVSTLTIQRTQQEDSAVYLCASSPRGKAGEKLFFGSGTQLSVL.

The rearrangement uses TRBV6-5 and TRBJ2-7; the match to TRBD1 covers 7 bases. J gave up 7 bases and V 8 bases, and 5 bases lay outside the gene matches. The germline CDR1 and CDR2 sequences are MNHEY and SVGAGI. The CDR3 covers 11 residues. The CDR3 reads CASYRGGEQYF. CDR3 bases: TGTGCCAGCTACAGGGGTGGGGAGCAGTACTTC.

The chain joins TRBV4-1 to TRBJ1-2; 10 bases line up with TRBD1. The CDR3 runs to 16 residues. Germline CDR1 and CDR2: MGHRA and YSYEKL. V was clipped by 1 base and J by 0 bases; unmatched bases: 2. The CDR3 loop reads CASSQGQGASNYGYTF. CDR3 nucleotide sequence: TGCGCCAGCAGCCAAGGACAGGGGGCCTCTAACTATGGCTACACCTTC.

In this sample, this clone turned up once. This chain joins TRBV6-5 and TRBJ1-2; no firm D call. CDR1 and CDR2 (germline): MNHEY, SVGAGI. The CDR3 spans 12 residues. V was shortened by 1 base and J by 8 bases, with 8 bases between the two germline ends. CDR3 amino acids: CASSYWPGGYTF. The DNA for the CDR3 is TGTGCCAGCAGTTACTGGCCCGGGGGCTACACCTTC.

The J gene is TRBJ2-1, the V gene TRBV7-2; TRBD1 agrees at 8 bases. This CDR3 is built from 17 residues. Trimming cost V 4 bases and J 3 bases; bases outside gene matches: 11. CDR1 is SGHTA and CDR2 is FQGNSA in the germline V gene. In nucleotides, the CDR3 is TGTGCCAGCAGCTCCCCAACCGGGACAGGTGGCTACAATGAGCAGTTCTTC. It translates to CASSSPTGTGGYNEQFF.

V gene TRBV28 combines with J gene TRBJ2-1, with 7 bases aligning to TRBD1. The CDR3 has 16 residues. Germline CDR1 is MDHEN and CDR2 is SYDVKM. The V and J ends lost 6 bases and 9 bases, in that order; junction bases with no gene match: 17. CDR3 nucleotide sequence: TGTGCCAGCAGAATTCTCGGGACAGATCCGAGCGGTGAGCAGTTCTTC. Amino acids: CASRILGTDPSGEQFF.

This chain uses TRBV5-1 with TRBJ2-2, with 7 nucleotides matching TRBD1. The CDR3 is 15 amino acids. Germline V gene sequence: CDR1 SGHRS, CDR2 YFSETQ. V dropped 0 bases and J dropped 3; count of bases not matched to a gene: 2. The CDR3 loop reads CASSLEGGDTGELFF. The DNA of the CDR3 is TGCGCCAGCAGCTTGGAAGGGGGCGACACCGGGGAGCTGTTTTTT.

The chain couples TRBV5-1 to TRBJ2-2; D is unresolved. Germline V gene data show CDR1 as SGHRS and CDR2 as YFSETQ. The CDR3 extends over 14 amino acids. V dropped 1 base and J dropped 4 bases, with 8 bases sitting between them. The CDR3 is CASSLYPGTGELFF. The CDR3 DNA reads TGCGCCAGCAGCTTGTACCCGGGCACCGGGGAGCTGTTTTTT.

This clone was recorded once. This chain joins TRBV4-1 and TRBJ2-3, with TRBD2 matching 13 bases. The ends lost 0 bases at V and 6 bases at J; junction bases unmatched: 12. Germline CDR1 MGHRA, CDR2 YSYEKL. The CDR3 has 19 residues. CDR3 sequence: CASSQDGDGLAGESDTQYF. In nucleotides, the CDR3 is TGCGCCAGCAGCCAAGATGGGGATGGACTAGCGGGAGAATCTGATACGCAGTATTTT.

The chain has TRBV7-9 and TRBJ2-5; 8 nucleotides align to TRBD1. The J segment lost 5 bases and the V segment lost 4 bases, leaving 6 bases of the junction unmatched. The germline gives CDR1 SEHNR, CDR2 FQNEAQ (reference sequence). The CDR3 totals 14 residues. CDR3 in amino acids: CASSSVGTGETQYF. The CDR3 DNA sequence: TGTGCCAGCAGCTCCGTAGGGACAGGCGAGACCCAGTACTTC.

This chain connects TRBV7-2 to TRBJ2-5, with 13 nucleotides matching TRBD2. The DNA end is a closer match to TRBJ2-7, so the J assignment may be wrong. The CDR3 is 15 amino acids. Germline V gene data show CDR1 as SGHTA and CDR2 as FQGNSA. CDR3 in amino acids: CASSPWTSGGGEQYF. The CDR3 DNA follows: TGTGCCAGCAGCCCTTGGACTAGCGGGGGAGGCGAGCAGTACTTC.

This chain links TRBV19 with TRBJ2-7, with 8 bases fitting TRBD2. CDR1 and CDR2 (germline): LNHDA, SQIVND (reference sequence). J gave up 1 base and V 6 bases, and 5 bases lay outside the gene matches. The CDR3 is 14 residues long. This CDR3 is CASSKRELSYEQYF. The CDR3 DNA follows: TGTGCCAGTAGCAAGCGGGAGTTGTCCTACGAGCAGTACTTC.

This clone was picked up a small number of times. In nucleotides, the CDR3 is TGTGCCAGCAGCTCGGACAGGGATCAGCCCCAGCATTTT. This gives the protein CASSSDRDQPQHF. J is TRBJ1-5 and V is TRBV13, with 8 bases that match TRBD1. The CDR3 loop spans 13 amino acids. Per the germline V gene, CDR1 is PRHDT and CDR2 is FYEKMQ (reference sequence). V lost 4 bases to trimming and J lost 5 bases; unmatched junction nucleotides: 1. The entire variable domain, with the rest obtained from reference TRBV13 and TRBJ1-5, is as follows: AAGVIQSPRHLIKEKRETATLKCYPIPRHDTVYWYQQGPGQDPQFLISFYEKMQSDKGSIPDRFSAQQFSDYHSELNMSSLELGDSALYFCASSSDRDQPQHFGDGTRLSIL.

The rearrangement links TRBV11-2 to TRBJ2-7; possible D gene TRBD2, 6 bases. V lost 7 bases to trimming and J lost 6 bases, with 22 bases between them. This CDR3 is built from 15 residues. Germline CDR1 and CDR2: SGHAT and FQNNGV. CDR3 sequence: CASTMARGAGVEQYF. The CDR3 DNA sequence: TGTGCCAGCACCATGGCGCGCGGGGCCGGTGTCGAGCAGTACTTC.

This clone showed up just once. V is TRBV19 and J is TRBJ1-5; D may be TRBD1 (5 bases). This CDR3 has 14 amino acids. The germline V and J ends were trimmed by 6 bases and 3 bases, with 12 bases remaining between them. Germline CDR1 LNHDA, CDR2 SQIVND (reference sequence). DNA for the CDR3: TGTGCCAGTAGGGGGCAGGGCGACAATCAGCCCCAGCATTTT. Protein sequence: CASRGQGDNQPQHF.

The chain is built from TRBV5-6 and TRBJ1-1, with TRBD1 matching 7 bases. The J segment lost 0 bases and the V segment lost 5 bases, leaving 4 bases of the junction unmatched. The length of the CDR3 is 14 residues. The germline gives CDR1 SGHDT, CDR2 YYEEEE. DNA of the CDR3: TGTGCCAGCAGATTGACAGGGTTGAACACTGAAGCTTTCTTT. This codes for CASRLTGLNTEAFF.

As to this clone: The junction differs from germline at one of its ends, possibly a read error. This chain uses TRBV19 with TRBJ2-4; D gene uncertain. The CDR3 is made up of 14 amino acids. Germline lookup yields CDR1 LNHDA and CDR2 SQIVND (reference sequence). Here the CDR3 reads CASSIDPVKNSQYF. The DNA of the CDR3 is TGTGCCAGTAGTATAGACCCGGTCAAAAACAGTCAGTACTTC. The variable domain in full, with the rest retrieved from reference TRBV19 and TRBJ2-4, is DGGITQSPKYLFRKEGQNVTLSCEQNLNHDAMYWYRQDPGQGLRLIYYSQIVNDFQKGDIAEGYSVSREKKESFPLTVTSAQKNPTAFYLCASSIDPVKNSQYFGAGTRLSVL.

The CDR3 bases are TGCGCCAGCAGCTTTCGACTAGCGGGAGTGTGGGTGCCCGGGGAGCTGTTTTTT. It is translated as CASSFRLAGVWVPGELFF. The chain recombines TRBV5-1 with TRBJ2-2; TRBD2 aligns across 12 bases. With 2 bases clipped from V and 6 bases from J, the junction kept 11 bases outside the gene matches. This CDR3 has 18 residues. The germline V gene encodes CDR1 SGHRS and CDR2 YFSETQ.

In nucleotides, the CDR3 is TGTGCCAGCGGGCGGACTAGCGCTAGCACAGATACGCAGTATTTT. This sequence encodes CASGRTSASTDTQYF. This chain links TRBV27 with TRBJ2-3, with 9 nucleotides matching TRBD2. CDR1 is MNHEY, CDR2 SMNVEV, per germline (reference sequence). The CDR3 runs 15 residues. V shed 8 bases and J 0 bases; nucleotides not matched to a gene: 6.